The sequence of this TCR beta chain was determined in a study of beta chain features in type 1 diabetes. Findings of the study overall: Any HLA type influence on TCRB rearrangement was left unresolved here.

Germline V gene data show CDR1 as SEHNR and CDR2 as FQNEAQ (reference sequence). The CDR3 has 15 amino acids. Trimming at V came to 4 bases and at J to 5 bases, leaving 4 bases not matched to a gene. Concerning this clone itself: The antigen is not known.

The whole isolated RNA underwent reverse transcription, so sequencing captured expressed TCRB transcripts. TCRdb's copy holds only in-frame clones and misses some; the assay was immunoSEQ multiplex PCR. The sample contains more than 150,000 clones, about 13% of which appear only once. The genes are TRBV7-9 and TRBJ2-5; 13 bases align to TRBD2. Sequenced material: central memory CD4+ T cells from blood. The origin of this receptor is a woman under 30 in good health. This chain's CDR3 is CASSSGLAGAETQYF. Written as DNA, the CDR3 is TGTGCCAGCAGCTCCGGACTAGCGGGAGCTGAGACCCAGTACTTC.